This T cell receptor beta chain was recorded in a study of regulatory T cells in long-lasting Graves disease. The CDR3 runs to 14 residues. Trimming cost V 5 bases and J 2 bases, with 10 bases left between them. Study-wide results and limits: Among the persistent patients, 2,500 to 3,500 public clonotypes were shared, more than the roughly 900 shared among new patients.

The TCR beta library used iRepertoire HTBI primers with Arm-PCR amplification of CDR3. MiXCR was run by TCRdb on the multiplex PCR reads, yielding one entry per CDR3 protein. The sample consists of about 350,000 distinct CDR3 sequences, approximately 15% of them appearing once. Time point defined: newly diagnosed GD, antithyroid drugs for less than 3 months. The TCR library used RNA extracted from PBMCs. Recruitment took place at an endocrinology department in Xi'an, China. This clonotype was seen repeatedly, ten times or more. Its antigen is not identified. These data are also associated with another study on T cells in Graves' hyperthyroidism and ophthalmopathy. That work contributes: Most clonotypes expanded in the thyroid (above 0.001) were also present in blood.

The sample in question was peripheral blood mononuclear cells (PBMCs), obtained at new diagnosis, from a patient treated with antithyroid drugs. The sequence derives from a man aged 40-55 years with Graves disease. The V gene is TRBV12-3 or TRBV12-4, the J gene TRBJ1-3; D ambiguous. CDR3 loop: CASSPSLTGNTIYF. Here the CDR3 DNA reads TGTGCCAGCAGTCCCTCTTTGACTGGAAACACCATATATTTT.